This TCR beta chain was captured by sequencing in a study of regulatory T cells in long-lasting Graves disease. Sample time point: persistent/refractory GD, antithyroid drugs over 5 years with positive TRAb. Generation of the TCR library employed RNA extracted from PBMCs. Per the germline V gene, CDR1 is LGHDT and CDR2 is YNNKEL (reference sequence). The length of the CDR3 is 12 residues. The V and J ends lost 8 bases and 7 bases, in that order; junction bases with no gene match: 6. In building TCR beta libraries, iRepertoire HTBI primers were used together with Arm-PCR of CDR3 regions. Using its own MiXCR run on the multiplex PCR reads, TCRdb lists one record per CDR3 protein. The sample has approximately 690,000 distinct CDR3 sequences, about 32% seen once.

The sequence was collected from a female donor with Graves disease. The specimen comprised peripheral blood mononuclear cells (PBMCs), sampled when the disease was refractory, from a patient treated with antithyroid drugs. The chain is built from TRBV3-1 and TRBJ1-2, with 8 bases that match TRBD1. CDR3 DNA sequence: TGTGCCAGCGGACAGGGAGACTGTGGCTACACCTTC. This codes for CASGQGDCGYTF.